This T cell receptor beta chain was sequenced for a study of cytomegalovirus exposure and HLA in healthy donors. Study-wide results and limits: Listed as cytomegalovirus-associated were 150 to 200 TCR beta chains.

The protocol was immunoSEQ multiplex PCR, while the TCRdb copy is restricted to in-frame clones and leaves out a portion. Of more than 250,000 clones listed, just over 85% are singletons. As to this clone: The target antigen is unknown.

The CDR3 has 13 amino acids. V lost 5 bases and J 4 bases, leaving 11 bases between the germline ends. CDR1 SGHAT and CDR2 FQNNGV come from the germline V gene. This clonotype was obtained from a woman younger than 35 in good health and CMV-seronegative. The chain carries TRBV11-2 and TRBJ1-1; D is ambiguous. The sample was PBMCs. The CDR3 loop is CASSPEVGTEAFF. The CDR3 DNA reads TGTGCCAGCAGCCCGGAGGTCGGCACTGAAGCTTTCTTT. Variable domain in full (rest from reference TRBV11-2 and TRBJ1-1): EAGVAQSPRYKIIEKRQSVAFWCNPISGHATLYWYQQILGQGPKLLIQFQNNGVVDDSQLPKDRFSAERLKGVDSTLKIQPAKLEDSAVYLCASSPEVGTEAFFGQGTRLTVV.